This entry features one TCR beta chain sequence. In assigning cohorts, the study relied on participant-reported clinical history. This record comes from a study of blood T cell repertoires in COVID-19. The repertoire was sequenced with immunoSEQ multiplex PCR; TCRdb's copy has only in-frame clones and lacks some. The sample comprises roughly 260,000 clones, about 89% of which are singletons, and under 3% rests with the top ten. This TCR derives from a woman under 30 who had recovered from COVID-19. The sequencing sample was made of PBMCs or T cells enriched from blood (not recorded which).

The CDR3 nucleotides are TGTGCCAGCAGCAGGTTAGGGGGCAATCAGCCCCAGCATTTT. Residues: CASSRLGGNQPQHF. This chain uses TRBV9 with TRBJ1-5, with a weak D call TRBD1 (5 bases). Germline V gene lookup returns CDR1 SGDLS and CDR2 YYNGEE. The CDR3 extends over 14 amino acids. Trimming took 4 bases from V and 2 from J, leaving 10 bases between them.